This TCR beta chain was captured by sequencing in a study of shared clonotypes between healthy human individuals. Study-level findings and limits: It was expected that sequencing depth would affect clonotype sharing among donors.

Points on this clone: Its antigen is still unknown.

Trimming stripped 0 bases from V and 7 bases from J, with 9 bases between. This CDR3 spans 13 amino acids. Germline CDR1 reads MNHEY; CDR2 reads SVGAGI. The study separated CD4+ cells into CD45RA+ naive and CD45RA-negative memory subsets. The method was immunoSEQ multiplex PCR; TCRdb's version includes in-frame clones alone and lacks a portion of them. The sample has roughly 1,000,000 clones; 75% to 85% are singletons. This sequence joins TRBV6-5 and TRBJ2-5, with D possibly being TRBD2 (5 bases). Sequencing was performed on memory CD4+ T cells from PBMCs. Subset denoted: CD45RA-negative fraction. The origin of this receptor is a man between 18 and 35 years old in good health. Some clones in this sample may be carry-over from other donors' samples. The CDR3 is CASSYSEASTQYF. As DNA, the CDR3 is TGTGCCAGCAGTTACTCGGAGGCATCGACCCAGTACTTC.